The 21 T cell receptor beta chains in this list originate from one sample, sequenced in a study of blood T cell repertoires in COVID-19. Profiling relied on immunoSEQ multiplex PCR, and the TCRdb table lists in-frame clones only, not all of them. The sample carries some 200,000 clones, about 85% recorded once. The sequenced material came from peripheral blood. Receptors were obtained from a woman older than 75 with active or convalescent COVID-19.

This clone was detected once. The rearrangement uses TRBV4-3 and TRBJ2-7, with 8 bases fitting TRBD2. Unmatched junction bases numbered 8, after V lost 1 base and J lost 3 bases. CDR1 LGHNA and CDR2 YSLEER come from the germline V gene. This CDR3 spans 16 amino acids. The DNA of the CDR3 is TGCGCCAGCAGCCAAGTCGTCAGCGGGAGTAACTACGAGCAGTACTTC. It translates to CASSQVVSGSNYEQYF.

V is TRBV19 and J is TRBJ2-2; D ambiguous. Trimming removed 7 bases at V and 1 base at J, with 13 bases between. The CDR3 extends over 15 amino acids. Germline CDR1 reads LNHDA; CDR2 reads SQIVND (reference sequence). The CDR3 region is CASNLAVMNTGELFF. The DNA of the CDR3 is TGTGCCAGTAACCTCGCGGTTATGAACACCGGGGAGCTGTTTTTT.

The chain combines TRBV10-3 with TRBJ1-4; 8 bases are a match to TRBD1. Germline loops: CDR1 ENHRY, CDR2 SYGVKD. Trimming at V came to 10 bases and at J to 5 bases, leaving 12 bases not matched to a gene. The CDR3 loop spans 15 amino acids. The CDR3 here is CATAGTQGGNEKLFF. The CDR3 nucleotides read TGTGCCACCGCCGGCACACAGGGGGGCAATGAAAAACTGTTTTTT.

The CDR3 loop reads CASSLAPSGGGFYEQYF. The CDR3 region has the DNA TGCGCCAGCAGCTTGGCCCCTAGCGGGGGGGGATTCTACGAGCAGTACTTC. The rearrangement links TRBV5-1 to TRBJ2-7, with 12 bases lining up with TRBD2. CDR1 is SGHRS and CDR2 is YFSETQ in the germline V gene. The trim removed 0 bases at V and 3 bases at J, leaving 7 bases unmatched. The CDR3 spans 17 residues.

CDR3 bases: TGTGCCAGCAGGCCACTGACAGGGTCAGCCGGTGGCTACACCTTC. This sequence encodes CASRPLTGSAGGYTF. The chain has TRBV2 and TRBJ1-2; 7 nucleotides align to TRBD1. V trimming: 6 bases; J trimming: 7 bases; junction bases outside the gene matches: 14. The CDR3 consists of 15 residues. Germline V gives CDR1 SNHLY, CDR2 FYNNEI. Full variable domain (remainder filled in from reference TRBV2 and TRBJ1-2): EPEVTQTPSHQVTQMGQEVILRCVPISNHLYFYWYRQILGQKVEFLVSFYNNEISEKSEIFDDQFSVERPDGSNFTLKIRSTKLEDSAMYFCASRPLTGSAGGYTFGSGTRLTVV.

This chain's CDR3 is CASSPPGLAAPGEQFF. CDR3 nucleotides: TGTGCCAGCTCACCACCGGGACTAGCGGCTCCGGGGGAGCAGTTCTTC. V is TRBV18 and J is TRBJ2-1; 11 bases fit TRBD2. The germline CDR1 and CDR2 sequences are KGHSH and LQKENI. V lost 0 bases to trimming and J lost 10 bases; unmatched junction nucleotides: 8. The CDR3 sequence is 16 residues long.

The chain combines TRBV21-1 with TRBJ2-1; the table assigns TRBD2, which was not confirmed against the DNA. TRBV21-1 is marked as a pseudogene. This CDR3 region has 14 residues. The CDR3, as DNA: TGTGCCAGCAGCAAAAAGAGGTACACAAAGGAGCAGTTCTTC. This translates into CASSKKRYTKEQFF.

This chain uses TRBV6-5 with TRBJ2-7; no definite D call. Germline V gives CDR1 MNHEY, CDR2 SVGAGI. The CDR3 has 13 amino acids. The germline V and J ends were trimmed by 7 bases and 1 base, with 11 bases remaining between them. The CDR3 spells CASIRLGSYEQYF. As DNA, the CDR3 is TGTGCCAGCATAAGACTCGGGTCCTACGAGCAGTACTTC.

V is TRBV30 and J is TRBJ2-7; D possibly corresponds to TRBD2 (5 bases). There are 16 residues in the CDR3. The germline V gene encodes CDR1 GTSNPN and CDR2 SVGIG (reference sequence). Trimming took 2 bases from V and 2 from J, leaving 19 bases between them. CDR3 sequence (DNA): TGTGCCTGGAGTCCTTTAGGCATTGAGGGTACCTACGAGCAGTACTTC. It yields the protein CAWSPLGIEGTYEQYF.

V gene TRBV5-6 combines with J gene TRBJ2-2; D is possibly TRBD2 (6 bases). The V end was cut by 1 base, the J end by 5 bases, with 12 bases between. Germline V gene data show CDR1 as SGHDT and CDR2 as YYEEEE. The CDR3 is 15 residues long. CDR3 in DNA: TGTGCCAGCAGCTTGTCGGGACTGGGTACCGGGGAGCTGTTTTTT. Amino acids: CASSLSGLGTGELFF. Looking up the rest from reference TRBV5-6 and TRBJ2-2 gives the full variable domain: DAGVTQSPTHLIKTRGQQVTLRCSPKSGHDTVSWYQQALGQGPQFIFQYYEEEERQRGNFPDRFSGHQFPNYSSELNVNALLLGDSALYLCASSLSGLGTGELFFGEGSRLTVL.

V gene TRBV7-9 combines with J gene TRBJ2-3; D may be TRBD2 (7 bases). V shed 3 bases and J shed 4 bases, with 11 bases lying between them. CDR3 length: 14 residues. Germline V gene data show CDR1 as SEHNR and CDR2 as FQNEAQ (reference sequence). CDR3 sequence: CASSLAGAADTQYF. DNA of the CDR3: TGTGCCAGCAGCTTGGCGGGGGCCGCAGATACGCAGTATTTT. The whole variable domain, remainder taken from reference TRBV7-9 and TRBJ2-3, is DTGVSQNPRHKITKRGQNVTFRCDPISEHNRLYWYRQTLGQGPEFLTYFQNEAQLEKSRLLSDRFSAERPKGSFSTLEIQRTEQGDSAMYLCASSLAGAADTQYFGPGTRLTVL.

The rearrangement joins TRBV7-3 to TRBJ1-2; 9 bases agree with TRBD1. The CDR3 has 13 amino acids. Germline loops: CDR1 SGHTA, CDR2 FQGTGA. J was trimmed by 8 bases and V by 5 bases; bases with no gene match: 6. The CDR3 DNA is TGTGCCAGCAGCCGCCGGACAGGGGAAGGCTACACCTTC. Its translation is CASSRRTGEGYTF. Full variable domain (rest looked up from reference TRBV7-3 and TRBJ1-2): GAGVSQTPSNKVTEKGKYVELRCDPISGHTALYWYRQSLGQGPEFLIYFQGTGAADDSGLPNDRFFAVRPEGSVSTLKIQRTERGDSAVYLCASSRRTGEGYTFGSGTRLTVV.

This clone was counted once. The V call is TRBV7-6, the J call TRBJ2-7, with TRBD1 matching over 7 bases. Per the germline V gene, CDR1 is SGHVS and CDR2 is FNYEAQ. The CDR3 consists of 16 residues. The V segment lost 0 bases and the J segment 0 bases; nucleotides outside the gene matches: 5. The DNA for the CDR3 is TGTGCCAGCAGCTTAGCGCCGACAGGGCACTCCTACGAGCAGTACTTC. Translating gives CASSLAPTGHSYEQYF.

The genes are TRBV18 and TRBJ1-3, with TRBD1 identical over 8 bases. CDR3 length equals 16 residues. The J segment lost 1 base and the V segment lost 4 bases, leaving 6 bases of the junction unmatched. CDR1 and CDR2 (germline): KGHSH, LQKENI. The CDR3 here is CASSQPGGLSGNTIYF. The CDR3 bases are TGTGCCAGCTCACAGCCAGGGGGCCTTTCTGGAAACACCATATATTTT. Combining the CDR3 with reference TRBV18 and TRBJ1-3 gives the whole variable domain NAGVMQNPRHLVRRRGQEARLRCSPMKGHSHVYWYRQLPEEGLKFMVYLQKENIIDESGMPKERFSAEFPKEGPSILRIQQVVRGDSAAYFCASSQPGGLSGNTIYFGEGSWLTVV.

There are a few counts of this clone. The chain is built from TRBV6-5 and TRBJ1-1, with D tentatively TRBD1 (5 bases). The CDR3 loop spans 15 amino acids. Germline V CDR1 and CDR2: MNHEY, SVGAGI. V dropped 6 bases and J dropped 1 base, with 15 bases sitting between them. The CDR3, as DNA: TGTGCCAGCAGCCGAAATCGACAGCCGAACACTGAAGCTTTCTTT. Translation gives CASSRNRQPNTEAFF.

The V call is TRBV7-2, the J call TRBJ2-7; maybe TRBD2 (7 bases). The germline V and J ends were trimmed by 0 bases and 4 bases, with 28 bases remaining between them. The germline V gene has CDR1 SGHTA and CDR2 FQGNSA. This CDR3 spans 20 amino acids. CDR3 in DNA: TGTGCCAGCAGCTTAGCCGCGACAGGTTACCTGACTAGCCGAGCGTACGAGCAGTACTTC. Protein sequence: CASSLAATGYLTSRAYEQYF.

This clone was seen more than once but under ten times. This rearrangement joins TRBV4-1 to TRBJ1-3, with D tentatively TRBD1 (5 bases). Germline V gene sequence: CDR1 MGHRA, CDR2 YSYEKL. This CDR3 is built from 17 residues. V was trimmed by 0 bases and J by 2 bases, leaving 14 bases between them. This CDR3 reads CASSQDLTVSTGNTIYF. The CDR3, as DNA: TGCGCCAGCAGCCAAGACCTGACAGTGAGCACTGGAAACACCATATATTTT.

The chain combines TRBV7-7 with TRBJ2-2; tentative D call: TRBD1 (6 bases). The length of the CDR3 is 14 residues. V shed 3 bases and J shed 3 bases, with 8 bases lying between them. Germline V gene lookup returns CDR1 SSHAT and CDR2 FNYEAQ (reference sequence). CDR3 coding DNA: TGTGCCAGCAGCTTTAACAGGGACACCGGGGAGCTGTTTTTT. As protein: CASSFNRDTGELFF.

Of note for this clone: Sequence at one end of the junction differs from germline and may be a read error. The gene calls are TRBV12-3 or TRBV12-4 and TRBJ2-5; 11 bases align to TRBD2. This CDR3 contains 13 residues. CDR3 coding DNA: TGTGCCAGCAGTTTAGTGTTAGCGGGAGGGCTGAACTTC. Its translation: CASSLVLAGGLNF.

Only one count was recorded for this clone. The chain links TRBV25-1 to TRBJ2-7; a weak D match, TRBD1 (6 bases). The germline V gene encodes CDR1 MGHDK and CDR2 SYGVNS. This CDR3 spans 15 amino acids. Trimming pared 1 base from V and 3 bases from J, leaving 13 bases between. DNA of the CDR3: TGTGCCAGCAGTGAATTAGGGGGAAAGGGCTACGAGCAGTACTTC. Amino acid sequence: CASSELGGKGYEQYF.

The CDR3 here is CASSFREGQTLNSPLHF. CDR3 nucleotides: TGTGCCAGCAGCTTCAGGGAGGGCCAGACCTTAAATTCACCCCTCCACTTT. The rearrangement links TRBV11-2 to TRBJ1-6, with D possibly being TRBD1 (5 bases). The CDR3 consists of 17 residues. CDR1 and CDR2 from the germline V gene are SGHAT and FQNNGV. Trimming pared 3 bases from V and 7 bases from J, leaving 19 bases between.